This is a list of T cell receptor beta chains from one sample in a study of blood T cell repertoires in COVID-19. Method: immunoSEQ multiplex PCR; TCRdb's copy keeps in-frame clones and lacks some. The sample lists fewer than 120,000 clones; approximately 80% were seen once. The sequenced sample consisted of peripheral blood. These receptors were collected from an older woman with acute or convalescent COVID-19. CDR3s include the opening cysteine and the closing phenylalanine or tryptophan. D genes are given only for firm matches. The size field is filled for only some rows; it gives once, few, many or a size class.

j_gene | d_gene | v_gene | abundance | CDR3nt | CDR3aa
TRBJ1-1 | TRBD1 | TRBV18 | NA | TGTGCCAGCTCACCGTTTAACAGGGGAACGAACACTGAAGCTTTCTTT | CASSPFNRGTNTEAFF
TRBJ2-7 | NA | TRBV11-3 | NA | TGTGCCAGCAGCTTAGGAGCCTACGAGCAGTACTTC | CASSLGAYEQYF
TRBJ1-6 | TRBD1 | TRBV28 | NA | TGTGCCAGCAGTTTATGGGACAGGGATTCACCCCTCCACTTT | CASSLWDRDSPLHF
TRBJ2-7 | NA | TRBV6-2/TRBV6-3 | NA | TGTGCCAGCAGTTACTCTCAGTCCTACGAGCAGTACTTC | CASSYSQSYEQYF
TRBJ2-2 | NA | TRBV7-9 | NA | TGTGCCAGCAGCTTAACCTGGGCCACCAACACCGGGGAGCTGTTTTTT | CASSLTWATNTGELFF
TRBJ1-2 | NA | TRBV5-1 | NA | TGCGCCAGCAGTACCGCAGGTTGGGGCAACTATGGCTACACCTTC | CASSTAGWGNYGYTF
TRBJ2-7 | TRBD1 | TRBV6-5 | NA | TGTGCCAGCAGTTATAGCCGGGACAGCTACGAGCAGTACTTC | CASSYSRDSYEQYF
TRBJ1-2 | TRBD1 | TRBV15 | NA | TGTGCCACCAGCAGAGACATGGGACAGGGATGGGGCTACACCTTC | CATSRDMGQGWGYTF
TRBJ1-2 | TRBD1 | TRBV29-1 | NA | TGCAGCGCCGGGACAGACTATGGCTACACCTTC | CSAGTDYGYTF
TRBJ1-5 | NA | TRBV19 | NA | TGTGCCAGCAGCGGACAGATTAGCAATCAGCCCCAGCATTTT | CASSGQISNQPQHF
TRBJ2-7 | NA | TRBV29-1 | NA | TGCAGCCACCTGGCGGACTCCTACGAGCAGTACTTC | CSHLADSYEQYF
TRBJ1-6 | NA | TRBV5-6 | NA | TGTGCCAGCAGCTTACAAAGGACAGATTCACCCCTCCACTTT | CASSLQRTDSPLHF
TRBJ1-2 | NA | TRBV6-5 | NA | TGTGCCAGCAGGCTAACAGACAACTATGGCTACACCTTC | CASRLTDNYGYTF
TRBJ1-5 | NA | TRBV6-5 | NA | TGTGCCAGCAGGGAGGGAGGCGGCAATCAGCCCCAGCATTTT | CASREGGGNQPQHF
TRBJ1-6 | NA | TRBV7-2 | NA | TGTGCCAGCAGCTTAAGATCGGCGAGGTCCTATAATTCACCCCTCCACTTT | CASSLRSARSYNSPLHF
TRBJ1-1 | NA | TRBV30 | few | TGTGCCTGGAGTGTTTTGGACTACACTGAAGCTTTCTTT | CAWSVLDYTEAFF
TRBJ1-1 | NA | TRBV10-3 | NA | TGTGCCATCAGTGACCAGCGTACTGAAGCTTTCTTT | CAISDQRTEAFF
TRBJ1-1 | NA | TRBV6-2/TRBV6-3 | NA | TGTGCCAGCAGTTCCCACTTGTCTGAAGGGGACACTGAAGCTTTCTTT | CASSSHLSEGDTEAFF
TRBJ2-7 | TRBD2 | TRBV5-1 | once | TGCGCCAGCAGCTTGGGGCCGGGAGGTTACGAGCAGTACTTC | CASSLGPGGYEQYF
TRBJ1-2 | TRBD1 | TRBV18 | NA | TGTGCCAGCTCACCATCAACAGGGGAGGCCTCCAATGGCTACACCTTC | CASSPSTGEASNGYTF
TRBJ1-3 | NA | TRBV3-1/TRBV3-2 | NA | TGTGCCAGCAGCCCGAGTGGAAACACCATATATTTT | CASSPSGNTIYF
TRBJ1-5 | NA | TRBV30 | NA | TGTGCCTCCGATCAGGGATCGGATCAGCCCCAGCATTTT | CASDQGSDQPQHF
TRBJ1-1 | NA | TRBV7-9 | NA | TGTGCCAGCAGCTCTCGGGAGTCTATGAACACTGAAGCTTTCTTT | CASSSRESMNTEAFF
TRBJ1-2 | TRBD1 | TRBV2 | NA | TGTGCCAGCAGTGCCTGGACAGGGGCGGGTGGCTACACCTTC | CASSAWTGAGGYTF
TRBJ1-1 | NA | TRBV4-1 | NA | TGCGCCAGCAGCCACACGGAGGGAGCTTTCTTT | CASSHTEGAFF